This T cell receptor beta chain stems from a study of OX40 agonist ivuxolimab in advanced cancers. At the level of the study: The patients received ivuxolimab by intravenous route every 2 weeks at 0.01 to 10 mg/kg.

The study's findings and limits: Compared with others, partial responders at 0.1-3.0 mg/kg displayed clonal expansion among the lowest.

V lost 4 bases to trimming and J lost 8 bases, with 16 bases between them. CDR3 length: 15 residues. In germline, CDR1 is SGHRS, CDR2 YFSETQ. Sequencing used immunoSEQ multiplex PCR; TCRdb keeps in-frame clones, though not all of them. This sample has about 77,000 clones; roughly nine tenths occur once, and the top ten carry approximately 2.3%. Comments on this clone: The antigen remains unidentified.

The sequenced sample was CD4+ or CD8+ T cells sorted from blood, obtained in a trial of the OX40 agonist ivuxolimab. The sequence was collected from an adult with an advanced solid tumor such as melanoma, head and neck, liver or kidney cancer. The chain couples TRBV5-1 to TRBJ1-6; D may be TRBD1 (5 bases). CDR3 sequence: CASSPGTFDDSPLHF. The CDR3 DNA follows: TGCGCCAGCAGCCCGGGGACTTTCGACGATTCACCCCTCCACTTT.